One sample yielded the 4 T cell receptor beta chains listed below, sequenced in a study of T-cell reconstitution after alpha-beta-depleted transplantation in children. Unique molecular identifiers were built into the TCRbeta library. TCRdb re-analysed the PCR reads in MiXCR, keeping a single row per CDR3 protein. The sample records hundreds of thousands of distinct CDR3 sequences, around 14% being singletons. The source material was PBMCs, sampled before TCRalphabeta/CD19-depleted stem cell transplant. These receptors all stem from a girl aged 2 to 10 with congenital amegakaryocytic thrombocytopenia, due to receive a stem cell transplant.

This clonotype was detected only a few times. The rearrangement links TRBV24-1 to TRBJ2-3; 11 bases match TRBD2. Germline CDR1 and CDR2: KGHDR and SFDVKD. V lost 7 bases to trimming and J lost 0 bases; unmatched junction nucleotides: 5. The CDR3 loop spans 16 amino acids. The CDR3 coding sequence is TGTGCCACCAGCGCTAGCGGGAGGAGGAGCACAGATACGCAGTATTTT. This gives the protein CATSASGRRSTDTQYF.

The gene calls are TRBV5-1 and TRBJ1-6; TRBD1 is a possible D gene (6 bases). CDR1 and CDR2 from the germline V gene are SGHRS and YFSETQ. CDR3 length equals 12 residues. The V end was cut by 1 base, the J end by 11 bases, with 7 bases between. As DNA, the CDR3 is TGCGCCAGCAGCTTGCGGGGGCCACCCCTCCACTTT. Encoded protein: CASSLRGPPLHF.

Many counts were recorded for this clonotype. The CDR3 DNA sequence: TGCGCCAGCAGCCACCGACCAGGGAACACTGAAGCTTTCTTT. It yields the protein CASSHRPGNTEAFF. V usage is TRBV4-1 and J usage is TRBJ1-1, with unresolved D. CDR3 length: 14 residues. Germline CDR1 reads MGHRA; CDR2 reads YSYEKL. Trimming took off 3 bases at V and 1 base at J, with 9 bases between the two ends.

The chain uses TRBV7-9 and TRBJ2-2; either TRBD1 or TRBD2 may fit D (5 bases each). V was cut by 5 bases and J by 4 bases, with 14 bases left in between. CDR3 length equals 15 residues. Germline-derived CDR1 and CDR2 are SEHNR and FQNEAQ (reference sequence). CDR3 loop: CASSTRDRVTGELFF. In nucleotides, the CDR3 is TGTGCCAGCAGCACCCGGGACCGGGTCACCGGGGAGCTGTTTTTT. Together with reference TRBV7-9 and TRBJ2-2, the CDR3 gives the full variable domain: DTGVSQNPRHKITKRGQNVTFRCDPISEHNRLYWYRQTLGQGPEFLTYFQNEAQLEKSRLLSDRFSAERPKGSFSTLEIQRTEQGDSAMYLCASSTRDRVTGELFFGEGSRLTVL.